A selection of T cell receptor beta chains follows, all from one sample in a study of a mutant IDH1 vaccine in newly diagnosed glioma. What these receptors recognize is not known. Only in-frame clones appear in the TCRdb table, and some are missing; sequencing was by immunoSEQ multiplex PCR. The table lists 60,000 or so clones, around 80% of them singletons. The sample here was PBMCs, taken from a glioma patient whose treatment included an IDH1 peptide vaccine. The receptor source for this set is a woman aged 40-49 years with glioma. Some clones in this sample may be carry-over from other donors' samples. CDR3s include the opening cysteine and the closing phenylalanine or tryptophan. Fields, in order: CDR3 DNA, CDR3 protein, V gene, J gene, clone size, D gene. The D gene is left open where the match is weak. Expanded clones get a size class; other rows say once, few or many, or leave the size out.

TGTGCCAGCAGCTTGTTTGCGGGAGATACGCAGTATTTT,CASSLFAGDTQYF,TRBV5-6,TRBJ2-3,-,-
TGTGCCAGCAGGGGGACAGCGTTCAATCAGCCCCAGCATTTT,CASRGTAFNQPQHF,TRBV2,TRBJ1-5,-,TRBD1
TGTGCCAGCAGCTTTGAAGGGACTGTCGACGGCAATTCACCCCTCCACTTT,CASSFEGTVDGNSPLHF,TRBV5-5,TRBJ1-6,-,-
TGTGCCACCAGCGCCTCCGGGACAGGGTTTGTCTATAGCAATCAGCCCCAGCATTTT,CATSASGTGFVYSNQPQHF,TRBV15,TRBJ1-5,-,TRBD1
TGCAGCGAAACGGACAGGGTTGAAGATACGCAGTATTTT,CSETDRVEDTQYF,TRBV29-1,TRBJ2-3,once,TRBD1
TGTGCCAGCAGTTACAGGAGCCAAGAGACCCAGTACTTC,CASSYRSQETQYF,TRBV6-6,TRBJ2-5,-,-
TGTGCCAGCAGTCAACAGGGGGCGGGGGGCTATGGCTACACCTTC,CASSQQGAGGYGYTF,TRBV6-5,TRBJ1-2,-,TRBD1
TGTGCCAGCCAGTCGGACAGGGGATATGGCTACACCTTC,CASQSDRGYGYTF,TRBV19,TRBJ1-2,-,TRBD1
TGTGCCAGCAGTTTAACAGTAGGTTTGAACACTGAAGCTTTCTTT,CASSLTVGLNTEAFF,TRBV27,TRBJ1-1,-,-
TGTGCCAGCAGCTTACTAGCAAGACAGACCCAGTACTTC,CASSLLARQTQYF,TRBV13,TRBJ2-5,-,-
TGTGCCAGTAGTATAGAGGCTTGGAACACTGAAGCTTTCTTT,CASSIEAWNTEAFF,TRBV19,TRBJ1-1,-,-
TGTGCCAGCAGCTTGGGGGTTCGTAGCGGGGGTCGGTCAGATACGCAGTATTTT,CASSLGVRSGGRSDTQYF,TRBV5-4,TRBJ2-3,-,TRBD2
TGCGCCAGCAGCCAAGAAATTCGGGGAGGCAGCTCCTATAATTCACCCCTCCACTTT,CASSQEIRGGSSYNSPLHF,TRBV4-3,TRBJ1-6,-,-
TGTGCCAGCAGTGAAGGGACAGGGGCTCAGCCCCAGCATTTT,CASSEGTGAQPQHF,TRBV6-1,TRBJ1-5,-,TRBD1
TGTGCCAGCAGCTCAGGTAACACCGGGACCTCATTGTCCGATACGCAGTATTTT,CASSSGNTGTSLSDTQYF,TRBV7-9,TRBJ2-3,-,-
TGTGCCTGGAGTTCACGTTTGCGGGGCGTCTACGAGCAGTACTTC,CAWSSRLRGVYEQYF,TRBV30,TRBJ2-7,once,-
TGCGCCAGCAGTGCGGGCCTAGGGGAGACCCAGTACTTC,CASSAGLGETQYF,TRBV10-1,TRBJ2-5,-,-
TGTGCCAGCAGCCAAACTAGCGGGGGGGCCAATGAGCAGTTCTTC,CASSQTSGGANEQFF,TRBV7-2,TRBJ2-1,-,TRBD2
TGCGCCAGCAGCTTCGGGGCTACGGACTCCTACGAGCAGTACTTC,CASSFGATDSYEQYF,TRBV5-1,TRBJ2-7,-,-
TGTGCTAGCAGCCCGAGACTAGCGGGGAGACAAGAGACCCAGTACTTC,CASSPRLAGRQETQYF,TRBV7-7,TRBJ2-5,-,TRBD2
TGTGCCAGCAGAAGACAGGGGGAGGTATATGGCTACACCTTC,CASRRQGEVYGYTF,TRBV2,TRBJ1-2,few,TRBD1
TGTGCCAGCAGCTTTCGGACAGCAACTACTTACGAGCAGTACTTC,CASSFRTATTYEQYF,TRBV5-6,TRBJ2-7,-,-
TGTGCCAGCAGCTTGTTAGCCGGGGGCCCTGAAAAACTGTTTTTT,CASSLLAGGPEKLFF,TRBV5-4,TRBJ1-4,few,-
TGTGCCAGCTCACGTCCGACAGGAAGCAACGTTCAGGAGCAGTACTTC,CASSRPTGSNVQEQYF,TRBV18,TRBJ2-7,-,-
TGTGCCAGCAGCTTGGTGGTTAACACCGGGGAGCTGTTTTTT,CASSLVVNTGELFF,TRBV13,TRBJ2-2,-,-
TGTGCCAGCAGTGAAGCGCGCCAGAGAAAGCACTTC,CASSEARQRKHF,TRBV2,TRBJ2-7,-,-
TGTGCCATCAGTGCTGAACTAGCGGGGAGGAATGAGCAGTTCTTC,CAISAELAGRNEQFF,TRBV10-3,TRBJ2-1,-,TRBD2
TGTGCCAGCAGTTGGAAGGGGACAGGGAGGACCTACGAGCAGTACTTC,CASSWKGTGRTYEQYF,TRBV6-6,TRBJ2-7,-,TRBD1
TGTGCCAGCAGTTACTCGGGGGGTTATAGCAATCAGCCCCAGCATTTT,CASSYSGGYSNQPQHF,TRBV6-6,TRBJ1-5,-,-
TGTGCCAGCAGCCAGGAGGGCAGGCCGATTAACTATGGCTACACCTTC,CASSQEGRPINYGYTF,TRBV14,TRBJ1-2,-,-
TGTGCCAGCAGTGACTCGAGATCTCAGCGGGGGGACAATGAGCAGTTCTTC,CASSDSRSQRGDNEQFF,TRBV6-4,TRBJ2-1,-,TRBD2
TGTGCCAGCAGTGATATAAACCTAGCCAAAAACATTCAGTACTTC,CASSDINLAKNIQYF,TRBV2,TRBJ2-4,once,-
TGTGCCAGCAGCTTGTACTGGGCAGGGTACGAGCAGTACTTC,CASSLYWAGYEQYF,TRBV5-6,TRBJ2-7,-,-
TGTGCCAGCAGCAAGGAACAGGGGGCCGGGTACGAGCAGTACTTC,CASSKEQGAGYEQYF,TRBV7-2,TRBJ2-7,-,TRBD1
TGTGCCAGCAGCCTACATCGCGAGACCCAGTACTTC,CASSLHRETQYF,TRBV5-4,TRBJ2-5,-,-
TGTGCCAGTAGTATATCGCCGGATAGCAATCAGCCCCAGCATTTT,CASSISPDSNQPQHF,TRBV19,TRBJ1-5,-,-
TGTGCCAGTAGTAGGCAGACCAATAATTCACCCCTCCACTTT,CASSRQTNNSPLHF,TRBV19,TRBJ1-6,-,-
TGTGCCAGCAACTTACAGGGTAACTCACCCCTCCACTTT,CASNLQGNSPLHF,TRBV2,TRBJ1-6,-,-
TGCGCCAGCAGAGGAACCGGGGGCCCCAGAGGGGAGACCCAGTACTTC,CASRGTGGPRGETQYF,TRBV5-1,TRBJ2-5,-,-
TGTGCCAGCAGTGTTGCACAGGGCGCAACTAATGAAAAACTGTTTTTT,CASSVAQGATNEKLFF,TRBV6-1,TRBJ1-4,-,-
TGTGCCAGCTCACCGCCTAGCGGGGGGGCTACGCAGTATTTT,CASSPPSGGATQYF,TRBV18,TRBJ2-3,-,TRBD2
TGTGCCAGCAGCCAAGTGGCAGGGCCAAGCACAGATACGCAGTATTTT,CASSQVAGPSTDTQYF,TRBV14,TRBJ2-3,-,-
TGTGCCAGCAGCCAAGAAATGAGGGGAGGCCAGTACTTC,CASSQEMRGGQYF,TRBV14,TRBJ2-5,-,-
TGTGCCAGCAGTGACGGGACAGGGACCTACGAGCAGTACTTC,CASSDGTGTYEQYF,TRBV6-1,TRBJ2-7,-,TRBD1
TGTGCCTGGAGGTCCGGGGAGGGCCACAATGAGCAGTTCTTC,CAWRSGEGHNEQFF,TRBV30,TRBJ2-1,-,TRBD2
TGTGCCACCGCGACTATCCAAGAGACCCAGTACTTC,CATATIQETQYF,TRBV10-3,TRBJ2-5,-,-
TGTGCCAGCAGCCAGGCGGCGGGGGGCACAGATACGCAGTATTTT,CASSQAAGGTDTQYF,TRBV4-2,TRBJ2-3,-,TRBD2
TGTGCCAGCAGCTCCCCTTTGAGGGGCCCGAACACTGAAGCTTTCTTT,CASSSPLRGPNTEAFF,TRBV7-9,TRBJ1-1,-,-
TGTGCCAGCAGCTTGCGGGGCAATACGCAGTATTTT,CASSLRGNTQYF,TRBV5-6,TRBJ2-3,-,-
TGTGCCAGCAGCTCCGGGACAGGGGGAACTAACACTGAAGCTTTCTTT,CASSSGTGGTNTEAFF,TRBV5-5,TRBJ1-1,-,TRBD1
TGTGCCAGCAGCTTAGGGGGGGCCGGGACAGATACGCAGTATTTT,CASSLGGAGTDTQYF,TRBV5-4,TRBJ2-3,-,-
TGTGCCATCAGTGTCCAAGCGGGTGGCTCCTACAATGAGCAGTTCTTC,CAISVQAGGSYNEQFF,TRBV10-3,TRBJ2-1,-,-
TGTGCCAGCAGTAGTAGTAGCGGGGGATTGGAGACCCAGTACTTC,CASSSSSGGLETQYF,TRBV6-4,TRBJ2-5,-,TRBD2